This entry lists 3 T cell receptor beta chains sequenced from one sample in a study of blood T cell repertoires in COVID-19. Measured with immunoSEQ multiplex PCR; TCRdb has only the in-frame clones, and not every one. The sample consists of around 230,000 clones, roughly 90% of them appearing once. Sample: PBMCs or T cells enriched from blood (not recorded which). These receptors all come from a woman aged 25 to 39 who had recovered from COVID-19.

The chain couples TRBV7-2 to TRBJ2-7; D unclear. The V end lost 4 bases, the J end lost 1 base, and 17 bases lay between the germline ends. This CDR3 region has 16 residues. The germline V gene encodes CDR1 SGHTA and CDR2 FQGNSA. CDR3 sequence reads: CASSSRRESGSYEQYF. The CDR3, as DNA: TGTGCCAGCAGCTCGAGGAGAGAGTCCGGGTCCTACGAGCAGTACTTC.

V gene TRBV12-3 or TRBV12-4 combines with J gene TRBJ1-1; D gene ambiguous. The CDR3 runs to 10 residues. The V and J ends lost 8 bases and 11 bases respectively, with 12 bases between them. The CDR3 bases are TGTGCCAGCGCCGGGATAAGGGCTTTCTTT. Residues: CASAGIRAFF.

The chain links TRBV7-3 to TRBJ2-1; the D is unclear. This CDR3 is built from 14 residues. The V end lost 2 bases, the J end lost 10 bases, and 15 bases lay between the germline ends. Per the germline V gene, CDR1 is SGHTA and CDR2 is FQGTGA. CDR3 amino acids: CASSLGPSSQEQFF. The CDR3 coding sequence is TGTGCCAGCAGCTTAGGCCCAAGTAGCCAAGAGCAGTTCTTC.